The 30 T cell receptor beta chains below come from one sample, sequenced in a study of blood T cell repertoires in COVID-19. Assay used: immunoSEQ multiplex PCR; TCRdb lists only in-frame clones, some missing. The table lists 250,000 to 350,000 clones, 80% to 95% of them singletons. Sample: PBMCs or T cells enriched from blood (not recorded which). The receptors shown here come from a woman between 25 and 40 years old who had recovered from COVID-19.

The chain combines TRBV10-3 with TRBJ2-7; a possible D gene is TRBD1 (5 bases). The germline V and J ends were trimmed by 6 bases and 2 bases, with 17 bases remaining between them. The CDR3 has 15 amino acids. Germline V CDR1 and CDR2: ENHRY, SYGVKD. CDR3 DNA sequence: TGTGCCATCAGCAGGGATTTCGGTTCCGCCTACGAGCAGTACTTC. Protein sequence: CAISRDFGSAYEQYF.

The chain uses TRBV28 and TRBJ1-2, with D possibly being TRBD1 (6 bases). This CDR3 has 16 residues. V was clipped by 2 bases and J by 5 bases, with 18 bases between them. The germline V gene encodes CDR1 MDHEN and CDR2 SYDVKM. CDR3 protein: CASSLNSQGRRYGYTF. In DNA, the CDR3 is TGTGCCAGCAGTTTAAATAGTCAGGGGCGCCGTTATGGCTACACCTTC.

This chain links TRBV28 with TRBJ2-7, with D possibly TRBD1 on 6 matching bases. Germline lookup yields CDR1 MDHEN and CDR2 SYDVKM. Trimming removed 7 bases at V and 0 bases at J, with 10 bases between. The CDR3 is made up of 13 amino acids. CDR3 residues: CASTRDNSYEQYF. The CDR3 DNA is TGTGCCAGCACCCGGGACAACTCCTACGAGCAGTACTTC.

This clone was counted a single time. This chain joins TRBV9 and TRBJ2-3, with TRBD2 matching 7 bases. Per the germline V gene, CDR1 is SGDLS and CDR2 is YYNGEE. Germline trimming cut 0 bases from V and 0 bases from J; bases unmatched to any gene: 4. The CDR3 totals 16 residues. CDR3 coding DNA: TGTGCCAGCAGCGTAGGGTCTAGCGGAAGCACAGATACGCAGTATTTT. Its protein product is CASSVGSSGSTDTQYF.

The chain uses TRBV27 and TRBJ1-1, with TRBD1 as a possible D gene (6 bases). The CDR3 extends over 16 amino acids. Germline CDR1 is MNHEY and CDR2 is SMNVEV (reference sequence). V lost 0 bases to trimming and J lost 5 bases, with 16 bases between them. The CDR3 bases are TGTGCCAGCAGTTTATCCCACAGGGCCTTGGGGACTGAAGCTTTCTTT. This gives the protein CASSLSHRALGTEAFF.

This chain links TRBV4-1 with TRBJ2-4; 12 bases are shared with TRBD2. CDR3 length: 18 amino acids. Trimming cost V 4 bases and J 1 base; bases outside gene matches: 8. CDR1 MGHRA and CDR2 YSYEKL come from the germline V gene. The CDR3 loop reads CASSPGLAGGIAKNIQYF. CDR3 sequence (DNA): TGCGCCAGCAGCCCGGGACTAGCGGGCGGCATTGCCAAAAACATTCAGTACTTC.

The rearrangement links TRBV27 to TRBJ2-5; 7 nucleotides align to TRBD1. V gave up 1 base and J gave up 4 bases; unmatched junction bases: 6. Germline V gene lookup returns CDR1 MNHEY and CDR2 SMNVEV (reference sequence). The CDR3 has 15 residues. For the CDR3, the DNA is TGTGCCAGCAGTTTATGGGGACAGCCCCCAGAGACCCAGTACTTC. The encoded protein is CASSLWGQPPETQYF.

The chain joins TRBV4-1 to TRBJ2-7; TRBD2 matches at 8 bases. V was clipped by 4 bases and J by 3 bases; unmatched bases: 8. Germline V gene sequence: CDR1 MGHRA, CDR2 YSYEKL. The CDR3 is 15 amino acids. CDR3 protein: CASSLGTSGFYEQYF. CDR3 nucleotide sequence: TGCGCCAGCAGCCTAGGAACTAGCGGCTTCTACGAGCAGTACTTC.

The V call is TRBV10-2, the J call TRBJ2-7; TRBD1 might be the D (5 bases). The CDR3 covers 13 residues. The V end was cut by 4 bases, the J end by 3 bases, with 10 bases between. Germline assignment: CDR1 WSHSY and CDR2 SAAADI. CDR3 sequence: CASSGDRNYEQYF. The CDR3 nucleotides read TGCGCCAGCAGTGGAGACAGAAACTACGAGCAGTACTTC.

V and J are TRBV6-1 and TRBJ2-1; the match to TRBD2 covers 16 bases. The ends lost 4 bases at V and 10 bases at J; junction bases unmatched: 7. The CDR3 has 16 residues. Per germline, CDR1 MNHNS and CDR2 SASEGT. CDR3 loop: CASSVSGTSGRAEQFF. DNA of the CDR3: TGTGCCAGCAGTGTATCCGGGACTAGCGGGAGGGCCGAGCAGTTCTTC.

The V gene is TRBV12-3 or TRBV12-4, the J gene TRBJ1-5; unclear D gene. The CDR3 contains 12 residues. Trimming removed 6 bases at V and 5 bases at J, with 8 bases between. The CDR3 sequence is CASSWEYQPQHF. The CDR3 region has the DNA TGTGCCAGCAGCTGGGAGTATCAGCCCCAGCATTTT.

The chain combines TRBV6-5 with TRBJ2-7, with D tentatively TRBD1 (6 bases). Trimming pared 4 bases from V and 0 bases from J, leaving 10 bases between. The CDR3 totals 14 residues. CDR1 is MNHEY, CDR2 SVGAGI, per germline. CDR3 residues: CASSLGQTSYEQYF. As DNA, the CDR3 is TGTGCCAGCAGTTTAGGACAGACCTCCTACGAGCAGTACTTC.

The V and J genes are TRBV6-2 or TRBV6-3 and TRBJ2-7; 8 bases fit TRBD2. CDR1 and CDR2 from the germline V gene are MNHEY and SVGEGT. J lost 4 bases, V lost 5 bases, and 13 bases had no gene match. CDR3 length: 16 amino acids. The CDR3 nucleotides read TGTGCCAGCAGTCTCCGTAGTAGCGGGGCCCCTTACGAGCAGTACTTC. Its protein is CASSLRSSGAPYEQYF.

This chain links TRBV5-1 with TRBJ2-7; 9 nucleotides agree with TRBD1. The J segment lost 2 bases and the V segment lost 4 bases, leaving 7 bases of the junction unmatched. The CDR3 has 15 amino acids. Germline assignment: CDR1 SGHRS and CDR2 YFSETQ. CDR3: CASSIMTGGAYEQYF. CDR3 sequence (DNA): TGCGCCAGCAGCATAATGACAGGGGGGGCCTACGAGCAGTACTTC.

This rearrangement joins TRBV6-6 to TRBJ2-7, with 8 positions matching TRBD1. With V trimmed by 6 bases and J by 5 bases, 12 bases remained unmatched. The CDR3 extends over 15 amino acids. The germline V gene has CDR1 MNHNY and CDR2 SVGAGI (reference sequence). As DNA, the CDR3 is TGTGCCAGCAGCCATGGACAGGGATTGGAAAACGAGCAGTACTTC. Its translation: CASSHGQGLENEQYF.

The chain carries TRBV27 and TRBJ2-7; weak D call: TRBD2 (5 bases). Germline V gene data show CDR1 as MNHEY and CDR2 as SMNVEV (reference sequence). Between the trimmed V and J ends, which lost 3 bases and 4 bases, there was a span of 22 bases. This CDR3 contains 17 residues. The CDR3 DNA follows: TGTGCCAGCAGTTTTTCCGGGCCCAGGAGGAGAGGATACGAGCAGTACTTC. Translating it yields CASSFSGPRRRGYEQYF.

V and J are TRBV9 and TRBJ2-7; TRBD2 matches at 11 bases. This CDR3 comprises 15 residues. CDR1 and CDR2 (germline): SGDLS, YYNGEE. J lost 6 bases, V lost 0 bases, and 5 bases had no gene match. The CDR3 spells CASSVDLAGGGEQYF. The DNA for the CDR3 is TGTGCCAGCAGCGTAGACCTAGCGGGGGGTGGCGAGCAGTACTTC.

The rearrangement uses TRBV7-3 and TRBJ2-7; D is unclear. CDR1 is SGHTA and CDR2 is FQGTGA in the germline V gene. Trimming pared 1 base from V and 6 bases from J, leaving 13 bases between. The CDR3 spans 14 residues. The CDR3 region has the DNA TGTGCCAGCAGCTTAAAACTATGGCTTGGCGAGCAGTACTTC. Amino acids: CASSLKLWLGEQYF.

The chain joins TRBV11-3 to TRBJ1-3; D uncertain. V dropped 3 bases and J dropped 3 bases, with 6 bases sitting between them. Germline lookup yields CDR1 SGHNT and CDR2 YENEEA. There are 13 residues in the CDR3. The CDR3 DNA is TGTGCCAGCAGCTTGGCAGATGGAAACACCATATATTTT. The encoded protein is CASSLADGNTIYF.

The V gene is TRBV28, the J gene TRBJ1-1; perhaps TRBD1 as D (5 bases). The CDR3 is 13 residues long. V gave up 6 bases and J gave up 5 bases, with 13 bases separating them. In germline, CDR1 is MDHEN, CDR2 SYDVKM. The CDR3 sequence is CASRWGGRTEAFF. CDR3 sequence (DNA): TGTGCCAGCAGATGGGGGGGGAGGACTGAAGCTTTCTTT.

The rearrangement joins TRBV5-1 to TRBJ2-3; 14 bases agree with TRBD2. Germline trimming cut 4 bases from V and 4 bases from J; bases unmatched to any gene: 14. The germline gives CDR1 SGHRS, CDR2 YFSETQ. This CDR3 spans 19 amino acids. CDR3 loop: CASSIGTSGSYQPADTQYF. The DNA of the CDR3 is TGCGCCAGCAGCATCGGGACTAGCGGGAGCTACCAGCCGGCAGATACGCAGTATTTT.

The genes are TRBV6-2 or TRBV6-3 and TRBJ1-5, with D unresolved. This CDR3 region has 13 residues. Germline values: CDR1 MNHEY, CDR2 SVGEGT. V dropped 4 bases and J dropped 7 bases, with 11 bases sitting between them. This CDR3 reads CASSSLQWQPQHF. CDR3 DNA: TGTGCCAGCAGTTCCTTACAGTGGCAGCCCCAGCATTTT.

The CDR3 DNA reads TGTGCCAGCAGCTCAGGGACAGGGAAAAGCAATCAGCCCCAGCATTTT. It specifies CASSSGTGKSNQPQHF. The chain has TRBV5-5 and TRBJ1-5; 9 bases are a match to TRBD1. This CDR3 spans 16 amino acids. V dropped 3 bases and J dropped 1; count of bases not matched to a gene: 5. Per the germline V gene, CDR1 is SGHKS and CDR2 is YYEKEE (reference sequence).

This chain uses TRBV30 with TRBJ1-1; 7 positions match TRBD1. The V gene's germline CDR1 is GTSNPN and CDR2 SVGIG (reference sequence). With 5 bases clipped from V and 0 bases from J, the junction kept 3 bases outside the gene matches. CDR3 length: 13 amino acids. For the CDR3, the DNA is TGTGCCTGGGGAGGGGGCCTGAACACTGAAGCTTTCTTT. This gives the protein CAWGGGLNTEAFF.

The J gene is TRBJ2-5, the V gene TRBV2; D might be TRBD1 (5 bases). Trimming cost V 2 bases and J 5 bases, with 12 bases left between them. The CDR3 spans 14 residues. Germline V gene data show CDR1 as SNHLY and CDR2 as FYNNEI. CDR3 region: CASSELVAGETQYF. In DNA, the CDR3 is TGTGCCAGCAGTGAACTAGTTGCAGGGGAGACCCAGTACTTC.

The chain is built from TRBV19 and TRBJ1-5, with 10 bases matching TRBD1. Trimming took 10 bases from V and 2 from J; bases not matched to a gene: 14. Germline values: CDR1 LNHDA, CDR2 SQIVND (reference sequence). This CDR3 has 17 amino acids. CDR3 coding DNA: TGTGCCAACCGGACAGGGGGACCCAAAATGTGCAATCAGCCCCAGCATTTT. Translating it yields CANRTGGPKMCNQPQHF.

This chain links TRBV2 with TRBJ1-5; 8 bases agree with TRBD1. Germline assignment: CDR1 SNHLY and CDR2 FYNNEI. The CDR3 has 16 amino acids. The junction had 12 bases not matched to a gene; V was cut back by 4 bases and J by 7 bases. The chain's CDR3 is CASSAQTGDKGQPQHF. CDR3 coding DNA: TGTGCCAGCAGTGCCCAGACAGGGGACAAAGGGCAGCCCCAGCATTTT.

In nucleotides, the CDR3 is TGTGCCAGTAGCAATCCAGGGAATCAGCCCCAGCATTTT. Protein: CASSNPGNQPQHF. This chain uses TRBV19 with TRBJ1-5, with D possibly matching TRBD1 (5 bases). Per germline, CDR1 LNHDA and CDR2 SQIVND (reference sequence). Trimming removed 6 bases from V and 4 bases from J, with 10 bases in between. The CDR3 contains 13 residues.

This clone was picked up one time. The chain is built from TRBV19 and TRBJ1-5; no reliable D call. The CDR3 has 13 residues. V was trimmed by 6 bases and J by 6 bases, leaving 12 bases between them. Germline V gene data show CDR1 as LNHDA and CDR2 as SQIVND (reference sequence). This CDR3 is CASRDNEGQPQHF. The CDR3 DNA reads TGTGCCAGTAGAGACAATGAGGGTCAGCCCCAGCATTTT.

The rearrangement uses TRBV11-2 and TRBJ1-6, with 11 bases aligning to TRBD1. The germline V gene has CDR1 SGHAT and CDR2 FQNNGV. This CDR3 region has 16 residues. Unmatched junction bases numbered 2, after V lost 2 bases and J lost 5 bases. The CDR3 region is CASSLRTGGNNSPLHF. The CDR3 DNA sequence: TGTGCCAGCAGCTTAAGGACAGGGGGCAATAATTCACCCCTCCACTTT.